This passage covers 2 T cell receptor beta chains from one sample sequenced in a study of blood T cell repertoires in COVID-19. The table came from immunoSEQ multiplex PCR; TCRdb's copy has only in-frame clones and leaves some out. This sample has some 96,000 clones; 65% to 90% occur once, and the top ten carry 1.5% to 2%. The sequenced material came from peripheral blood. The receptors here all came from a man at least 80 years old with acute or convalescent COVID-19.

The chain recombines TRBV11-2 with TRBJ1-4; no clear D gene. Germline V gives CDR1 SGHAT, CDR2 FQNNGV. This CDR3 contains 14 residues. The V end lost 4 bases, the J end lost 8 bases, and 14 bases lay between the germline ends. Written as DNA, the CDR3 is TGTGCCAGCAGCTCCACGAGAAGCGGAGAAAAACTGTTTTTT. Translation gives CASSSTRSGEKLFF.

The chain employs TRBV29-1 and TRBJ2-3, with 14 bases identical to TRBD2. The ends lost 6 bases at V and 1 base at J; junction bases unmatched: 9. The CDR3 is made up of 17 amino acids. CDR1 is SQVTM, CDR2 ANQGSEA, per germline. The CDR3 sequence: CSVAGTSGSGGTDTQYF. CDR3 DNA sequence: TGCAGCGTCGCCGGGACTAGCGGGAGCGGGGGCACAGATACGCAGTATTTT.